The clone carrying this T cell receptor beta chain turned up a few times. Antigen: not known. The CDR3 contains 11 residues. CDR1 and CDR2 from the germline V gene are SQVTM and ANQGSEA. V shed 5 bases and J shed 2 bases, with 6 bases lying between them. TCRdb re-called the 5' RACE reads through MiXCR, storing one row per CDR3 protein. Found here are around 50,000 distinct CDR3 sequences, 12% of them singletons; the top ten hold 24%. This specimen comes from a study of T-cell memory formation after mild COVID-19. Study-level information: For the most part, TCR clusters were specific to one donor. The study's findings and limits: Clones that contracted from day 15 to 85 were balanced CD4/CD8, while later expanders leaned CD4+. Among contracting clones, CD4+ were mainly CM/EM and CD8+ enriched in EMRA.

The specimen was PBMCs or a T cell subset sorted from them (not recorded which). The receptor comes from a man aged 18 to 35 who had mild COVID-19 (a few samples of this study predate the infection). Cell type and time point are not known. The V call is TRBV29-1, the J call TRBJ1-2, with D hard to call. The DNA of the CDR3 is TGCAGCGTTTATCTGAACTATGGCTACACCTTC. Translation gives CSVYLNYGYTF.